This TCR beta chain is drawn from a study of CD8 T cells in ankylosing spondylitis. It was by quantitative 5'-RACE with molecular barcodes that TCR beta libraries were made. TCRdb re-called the 5' RACE reads with MiXCR, one entry per CDR3 protein. The sample shows under 300,000 distinct CDR3 sequences, around a tenth of them seen only once. Notes on this clonotype: Its matching antigen is unknown.

General study results and limits: Blood from ankylosing spondylitis patients appeared to carry a characteristic roughly eight-variant TCR beta motif. Clones linked with disease were CD8+ and fairly uncommon in the peripheral blood. There was reportedly significant enrichment of clones that were disease-linked in matched ankylosing spondylitis synovial fluid.

The specimen sequenced was blood, either unsorted or a sorted T cell fraction (not recorded which). The sequence came from a male donor with ankylosing spondylitis or in good health (not recorded which).

The CDR3 DNA follows: TGCGCCAGCAGCTGGGACCAGGGGACCTATGGCTACACCTTC. Protein sequence: CASSWDQGTYGYTF. The rearrangement links TRBV5-1 to TRBJ1-2, with D possibly TRBD1 on 6 matching bases. The CDR3 is made up of 14 amino acids. Germline V CDR1 and CDR2: SGHRS, YFSETQ. V was pared by 3 bases and J by 4 bases, with 13 bases between.